The TCR beta chain under discussion was sequenced for a study of early T cells in non-severe SARS-CoV-2 infection. Study details: Whole-blood bulk RNA, unsorted, was sequenced, and chains were unpaired.

Individual cDNA molecules carried attached unique molecular identifiers. TCRdb analysed the 5' RACE reads with MiXCR anew, one entry per CDR3 protein. The profile shows about 53,000 distinct CDR3 sequences, roughly an eighth of them singletons. The ends lost 4 bases at V and 2 bases at J; junction bases unmatched: 7. CDR1 and CDR2 from the germline V gene are LNHDA and SQIVND (reference sequence). This CDR3 comprises 15 residues. Source: whole blood, taken at baseline. This sequence was found in an adult who was a healthcare worker with PCR-confirmed SARS-CoV-2 infection or an uninfected control (not recorded which). V is TRBV19 and J is TRBJ2-5; TRBD1 agrees at 7 bases. CDR3 protein: CASSKGDRAQETQYF. The CDR3 DNA follows: TGTGCCAGTAGTAAAGGAGACAGGGCGCAAGAGACCCAGTACTTC.